A single sample is the source of the 31 T cell receptor beta chains below, sequenced in a study of blood T cell repertoires in COVID-19. Profiling relied on immunoSEQ multiplex PCR, and the TCRdb table lists in-frame clones only, not all of them. The top ten clones hold roughly 5% of a sample with over 50,000 clones, around 85% of them seen once. Sequences were obtained from peripheral blood. These receptors all come from a man between 65 and 79 years old with acute or convalescent COVID-19.

Only one count was recorded for this clone. The chain joins TRBV6-6 to TRBJ1-1; no firm D call. The CDR3 has 13 residues. Germline CDR1 is MNHNY and CDR2 is SVGAGI (reference sequence). V shed 3 bases and J shed 8 bases, with 13 bases lying between them. CDR3 nucleotide sequence: TGTGCCAGCAGTTATGGGCAGGAATCCGAAGCTTTCTTT. Translating gives CASSYGQESEAFF.

This chain uses TRBV7-9 with TRBJ2-3; perhaps TRBD2 as D (6 bases). V was pared by 5 bases and J by 8 bases, with 20 bases between. From germline, CDR1 is SEHNR and CDR2 FQNEAQ (reference sequence). This CDR3 spans 15 amino acids. The CDR3 reads CASSTGLTALTTQYF. The CDR3 region has the DNA TGTGCCAGCAGCACCGGACTAACAGCCCTAACTACGCAGTATTTT.

V is TRBV4-2 and J is TRBJ2-1, with TRBD2 identical over 8 bases. Trimming cost V 5 bases and J 2 bases; bases outside gene matches: 11. This CDR3 comprises 17 residues. Per germline, CDR1 LGHNA and CDR2 YNFKEQ. CDR3: CASSKGPAGETYNEQFF. CDR3 in DNA: TGTGCCAGCAGCAAGGGGCCAGCGGGGGAAACCTACAATGAGCAGTTCTTC.

The chain couples TRBV28 to TRBJ2-1; D is possibly TRBD1 (5 bases). Deletions cut 5 bases from V and 0 bases from J, with 17 bases between. Germline V lookup: CDR1 MDHEN, CDR2 SYDVKM. CDR3 size: 17 residues. For the CDR3, the DNA is TGTGCCAGCAGTCCCCCATGGGGCGGAAGCTCCTACAATGAGCAGTTCTTC. Amino acids: CASSPPWGGSSYNEQFF.

The J gene is TRBJ2-2, the V gene TRBV3-1 (or the pseudogene TRBV3-2), with D tentatively TRBD1 (6 bases). The CDR3 extends over 15 amino acids. The germline V and J ends were trimmed by 1 base and 7 bases, with 13 bases remaining between them. Germline CDR1 reads LGHDT; CDR2 reads YNNKEL (reference sequence). The CDR3 DNA reads as TGTGCCAGCAGCCAAGGACACAGGGATGTCGGGGAGCTGTTTTTT. Protein sequence: CASSQGHRDVGELFF.

The chain combines TRBV5-6 with TRBJ2-5; tentatively, D is TRBD2 (5 bases). Trimming cost V 0 bases and J 4 bases, with 13 bases left between them. Germline-derived CDR1 and CDR2 are SGHDT and YYEEEE. This CDR3 has 15 amino acids. CDR3 nucleotides: TGTGCCAGCAGCTTGGTTGGGCAAGGGAGAGAGACCCAGTACTTC. It yields the protein CASSLVGQGRETQYF.

The genes are TRBV20-1 and TRBJ2-7; D remains ambiguous. V was cut by 4 bases and J by 3 bases, with 7 bases left in between. CDR1 is DFQATT, CDR2 SNEGSKA, per germline (reference sequence). This CDR3 has 11 amino acids. The DNA of the CDR3 is TGCAGTGCTACGGCAGGCTACGAGCAGTACTTC. Translating it yields CSATAGYEQYF.

This clone was seen a handful of times. DNA of the CDR3: TGTGCCAGCAGGGGAGGGGGAGATGGAAACACCATATATTTT. Protein: CASRGGGDGNTIYF. The chain couples TRBV6-6 to TRBJ1-3; possibly TRBD1 for D (6 bases). This CDR3 contains 14 residues. Germline CDR1 MNHNY, CDR2 SVGAGI (reference sequence). V lost 6 bases to trimming and J lost 3 bases, with 12 bases between them.

This clone has a handful of counts. The genes are TRBV15 and TRBJ2-5; TRBD1 matches at 10 bases. J was trimmed by 5 bases and V by 3 bases; bases with no gene match: 6. CDR1 is LNHNV, CDR2 YYDKDF, per germline (reference sequence). CDR3 length: 15 residues. Here the CDR3 DNA reads TGTGCCACCAGCAGGGGGACAGGGGAGTTTGAGACCCAGTACTTC. It codes for CATSRGTGEFETQYF.

The chain couples TRBV29-1 to TRBJ2-1; no reliable D call. Between the trimmed V and J ends, which lost 6 bases and 3 bases, there was a span of 3 bases. Germline V lookup: CDR1 SQVTM, CDR2 ANQGSEA. The CDR3 consists of 10 residues. The CDR3 DNA sequence: TGCAGCGTCTACTACAATGAGCAGTTCTTC. Its protein is CSVYYNEQFF.

This sequence joins TRBV18 and TRBJ2-7, with no clear D. The CDR3 runs to 15 residues. V lost 4 bases, J lost 0 bases, and 13 bases lay in between. Germline V gene lookup returns CDR1 KGHSH and CDR2 LQKENI. CDR3 nucleotide sequence: TGTGCCAGCTCACTCCGTGGAGAGAGCTCCTACGAGCAGTACTTC. As protein: CASSLRGESSYEQYF.

The chain combines TRBV24-1 with TRBJ2-6; no reliable D call. The CDR3 covers 14 residues. The V end was cut by 4 bases, the J end by 0 bases, with 3 bases between. Germline V lookup: CDR1 KGHDR, CDR2 SFDVKD. The CDR3, as DNA: TGTGCCACCAGTGACAACTCTGGGGCCAACGTCCTGACTTTC. Protein sequence: CATSDNSGANVLTF.

The V gene is TRBV5-4, the J gene TRBJ1-2; TRBD1 agrees at 8 bases. V trimming: 0 bases; J trimming: 4 bases; junction bases outside the gene matches: 5. CDR3 length equals 15 residues. From germline, CDR1 is SGHNT and CDR2 YYREEE (reference sequence). The CDR3 loop is CASSLGTGWGYGYTF. The CDR3 DNA sequence: TGTGCCAGCAGCTTGGGGACAGGGTGGGGCTATGGCTACACCTTC.

V is TRBV9 and J is TRBJ1-1; D uncertain. Germline V gives CDR1 SGDLS, CDR2 YYNGEE. Trimming stripped 0 bases from V and 0 bases from J, with 15 bases between. This CDR3 region has 17 residues. The CDR3 sequence is CASSVGGSPEMNTEAFF. CDR3 DNA: TGTGCCAGCAGCGTAGGAGGAAGTCCGGAAATGAACACTGAAGCTTTCTTT.

The rearrangement links TRBV2 to TRBJ2-5; D gene uncertain. The V end was cut by 3 bases, the J end by 0 bases, with 5 bases between. Germline V gives CDR1 SNHLY, CDR2 FYNNEI. The CDR3 covers 13 residues. CDR3 in amino acids: CASSEGYQETQYF. The CDR3 DNA sequence: TGTGCCAGCAGTGAGGGCTACCAAGAGACCCAGTACTTC.

The V call is TRBV6-1, the J call TRBJ2-7; possible D gene TRBD1, 5 bases. The CDR3 has 15 residues. The ends were cut back, 1 base at V and 4 bases at J, with 14 bases in the middle. Germline CDR1 reads MNHNS; CDR2 reads SASEGT. This chain's CDR3 is CASSEGRSTVYEQYF. In DNA form, the CDR3 reads TGTGCCAGCAGTGAAGGACGCTCGACAGTTTACGAGCAGTACTTC.

The chain joins TRBV5-1 to TRBJ2-2; TRBD1 agrees at 9 bases. Germline CDR1 SGHRS, CDR2 YFSETQ. The CDR3 runs to 16 residues. Trimming cost V 4 bases and J 5 bases; bases outside gene matches: 9. The CDR3 region is CASSLWDRAATGELFF. CDR3 coding DNA: TGCGCCAGCAGCCTATGGGACAGGGCTGCGACCGGGGAGCTGTTTTTT.

Concerning this clone: Relative to the germline gene, one junction end is altered; a read error may explain this. The V and J genes are TRBV7-7 and TRBJ2-3; 7 bases line up with TRBD1. The CDR3 spans 13 residues. The germline CDR1 and CDR2 sequences are SSHAT and FNYEAQ (reference sequence). CDR3 sequence (DNA): TGTGCTAGCAGCTTGACAGGGTCCGATACGCAGTATTTT. Translating gives CASSLTGSDTQYF.

This sequence joins TRBV5-1 and TRBJ2-5, with D possibly TRBD2 on 7 matching bases. Germline loops: CDR1 SGHRS, CDR2 YFSETQ. With 7 bases removed from V and 4 bases from J, the gap between germline ends came to 17 bases. The CDR3 covers 14 residues. CDR3 protein: CASRLGGAPETQYF. The CDR3, as DNA: TGCGCCAGCCGGCTAGGGGGGGCCCCAGAGACCCAGTACTTC.

V usage is TRBV2 and J usage is TRBJ2-2, with D tentatively TRBD1 (5 bases). Germline V gene lookup returns CDR1 SNHLY and CDR2 FYNNEI. With 10 bases removed from V and 7 bases from J, the gap between germline ends came to 13 bases. The CDR3 is made up of 12 amino acids. As DNA, the CDR3 is TGTGCCACCCAGAGTACAGGCGGGGAGCTGTTTTTT. Encoded protein: CATQSTGGELFF. Supplemented by reference TRBV2 and TRBJ2-2, the full variable domain reads EPEVTQTPSHQVTQMGQEVILRCVPISNHLYFYWYRQILGQKVEFLVSFYNNEISEKSEIFDDQFSVERPDGSNFTLKIRSTKLEDSAMYFCATQSTGGELFFGEGSRLTVL.

This clone was seen only a few times. The genes are TRBV5-1 and TRBJ1-3, with TRBD1 identical over 7 bases. Trimming cost V 4 bases and J 4 bases; bases outside gene matches: 8. This CDR3 is 15 amino acids long. Germline lookup yields CDR1 SGHRS and CDR2 YFSETQ. CDR3 loop: CASSLKTGTGNTIYF. In DNA form, the CDR3 reads TGCGCCAGCAGCCTAAAGACAGGGACCGGAAACACCATATATTTT.

This chain links TRBV12-5 with TRBJ1-5; D unresolved. Germline values: CDR1 LGHNT, CDR2 FRNRAP. Trimming removed 0 bases from V and 1 base from J, with 19 bases in between. This CDR3 contains 19 residues. CDR3 sequence (DNA): TGTGCTAGTGGTTTGGTAGGTGTATGGGCAGACAAGAGCAATCAGCCCCAGCATTTT. This sequence encodes CASGLVGVWADKSNQPQHF. Based on the CDR3 plus reference TRBV12-5 and TRBJ1-5, the full variable domain is DARVTQTPRHKVTEMGQEVTMRCQPILGHNTVFWYRQTMMQGLELLAYFRNRAPLDDSGMPKDRFSAEMPDATLATLKIQPSEPRDSAVYFCASGLVGVWADKSNQPQHFGDGTRLSIL.

V and J are TRBV2 and TRBJ1-1, with 8 bases matching TRBD1. The germline gives CDR1 SNHLY, CDR2 FYNNEI. This CDR3 comprises 15 residues. V was pared by 6 bases and J by 7 bases, with 13 bases of the junction left unmatched. The CDR3: CASRASRGLGNEAFF. For the CDR3, the DNA is TGTGCCAGCAGGGCTTCCAGGGGGCTTGGGAATGAAGCTTTCTTT.

The chain carries TRBV11-2 and TRBJ1-2; D call uncertain. The CDR3 runs 15 residues. Germline V gene sequence: CDR1 SGHAT, CDR2 FQNNGV. Trimming stripped 0 bases from V and 3 bases from J, with 11 bases between. CDR3 coding DNA: TGTGCCAGCAGCTTAGAACCCGGGATCGACTATGGCTACACCTTC. Its protein is CASSLEPGIDYGYTF.

The V call is TRBV27, the J call TRBJ2-5; D perhaps matches TRBD1 (6 bases). The germline V gene has CDR1 MNHEY and CDR2 SMNVEV (reference sequence). This CDR3 is 13 amino acids long. The ends were cut back, 8 bases at V and 7 bases at J, with 17 bases in the middle. CDR3 protein: CASRTGWDVTQYF. The CDR3 nucleotides read TGTGCCAGCCGTACAGGGTGGGATGTGACCCAGTACTTC.

The CDR3 protein is CSSNKGAETQYF. In DNA form, the CDR3 reads TGCAGCTCAAATAAGGGGGCTGAGACCCAGTACTTC. The chain uses TRBV29-1 and TRBJ2-5; TRBD1 matches at 7 bases. This CDR3 is 12 amino acids long. Germline V lookup: CDR1 SQVTM, CDR2 ANQGSEA. The junction had 8 bases not matched to a gene; V was cut back by 8 bases and J by 5 bases. Combining the CDR3 with reference TRBV29-1 and TRBJ2-5 gives the whole variable domain SAVISQKPSRDICQRGTSLTIQCQVDSQVTMMFWYRQQPGQSLTLIATANQGSEATYESGFVIDKFPISRPNLTFSTLTVSNMSPEDSSIYLCSSNKGAETQYFGPGTRLLVL.

The chain is built from TRBV5-1 and TRBJ1-2, with TRBD1 identical over 9 bases. With 1 base clipped from V and 6 bases from J, the junction kept 4 bases outside the gene matches. The CDR3 has 14 residues. In germline, CDR1 is SGHRS, CDR2 YFSETQ. For the CDR3, the DNA is TGCGCCAGCAGCTTGCACAGGGGGCAGGATGGCTACACCTTC. Translating it yields CASSLHRGQDGYTF.

The J gene is TRBJ1-1, the V gene TRBV6-5; 12 bases are a match to TRBD1. This CDR3 is built from 15 residues. The V gene's germline CDR1 is MNHEY and CDR2 SVGAGI. The V and J ends lost 7 bases and 1 base, in that order; junction bases with no gene match: 4. The CDR3 nucleotides read TGTGCCAGCATTGGGACAGGGGGCAGGAACACTGAAGCTTTCTTT. It is translated as CASIGTGGRNTEAFF.

This clone was seen a handful of times. An end of the junction differs from the germline gene, which may be a read error. The chain carries TRBV4-1 and TRBJ2-2; the D call may be TRBD1 or TRBD2 (6 bases each). CDR1 is MGHRA, CDR2 YSYEKL, per germline. There are 14 residues in the CDR3. As DNA, the CDR3 is TGCGCCAGCCGCCAGGGGACTCTGCCCGGGGAGCTGTTTTTT. Its protein is CASRQGTLPGELFF.

The chain joins TRBV5-1 to TRBJ2-3, with D uncertain. The germline V and J ends were trimmed by 2 bases and 5 bases, with 12 bases remaining between them. The CDR3 contains 14 residues. Germline CDR1 SGHRS, CDR2 YFSETQ. The CDR3 DNA reads as TGCGCCAGCAGCTTTTTCACGACGGGAGATACGCAGTATTTT. Translating gives CASSFFTTGDTQYF.

The chain uses TRBV7-3 and TRBJ2-1; no firm D call. Deletions cut 1 base from V and 5 bases from J, with 9 bases between. From germline, CDR1 is SGHTA and CDR2 FQGTGA. This CDR3 region has 14 residues. CDR3 sequence: CASSLRAMNNEQFF. In DNA form, the CDR3 reads TGTGCCAGCAGCTTAAGAGCGATGAACAATGAGCAGTTCTTC.